These 20 T cell receptor beta chains originate from one sample sequenced in a study of cytomegalovirus exposure and HLA in healthy donors. The PCR ran on 60 Vbeta and 13 Jbeta primers. Clones were sequenced by immunoSEQ multiplex PCR, and TCRdb holds only the in-frame ones, with some missing. The repertoire includes about 67,000 clones, roughly two thirds of them detected once, and 2% to 2.5% sits in the top ten. Sequencing input: PBMCs. Receptors originate from a woman younger than 45 in good health and CMV-seronegative.

This chain links TRBV7-8 with TRBJ1-4; 7 nucleotides match TRBD1. From germline, CDR1 is SGHVS and CDR2 FQNEAQ. The CDR3 has 19 residues. Trimming at V came to 5 bases and at J to 0 bases, leaving 15 bases not matched to a gene. For the CDR3, the DNA is TGTGCCAGCAGCGGGGGCGGGACAGCTAAATTTACAACTAATGAAAAACTGTTTTTT. This translates into CASSGGGTAKFTTNEKLFF.

The chain couples TRBV15 to TRBJ1-2, with 7 bases identical to TRBD1. Trimming removed 8 bases from V and 8 bases from J; junction bases left unmatched: 11. The CDR3 runs 13 residues. Germline V gene lookup returns CDR1 LNHNV and CDR2 YYDKDF (reference sequence). CDR3 residues: CATGATGVDGYTF. In DNA form, the CDR3 reads TGTGCCACCGGGGCCACAGGGGTTGACGGCTACACCTTC.

This chain connects TRBV5-6 to TRBJ2-3, with D perhaps matching TRBD2 (6 bases). Per germline, CDR1 SGHDT and CDR2 YYEEEE. V lost 4 bases and J lost 0, with 18 bases in between. This CDR3 has 17 amino acids. CDR3 nucleotide sequence: TGTGCCAGCAGCCGAGTCTTACCGGCGGGGAGCACAGATACGCAGTATTTT. As protein: CASSRVLPAGSTDTQYF.

The V and J genes are TRBV7-8 and TRBJ1-3; 7 bases line up with TRBD1. The germline CDR1 and CDR2 sequences are SGHVS and FQNEAQ. V was clipped by 1 base and J by 4 bases; unmatched bases: 7. The CDR3 loop spans 16 amino acids. In DNA form, the CDR3 reads TGTGCCAGCAGCTTAGATGGCAGGGGGACGGGAAACACCATATATTTT. Its protein product is CASSLDGRGTGNTIYF.

The chain combines TRBV14 with TRBJ2-7; D not certain. The CDR3 runs 13 residues. The V gene lost 0 bases and the J gene lost 6 bases, with 9 bases spanning the gap. Germline V gene sequence: CDR1 SGHDN, CDR2 FVKESK. CDR3 protein: CASSQDFSSEQYF. In nucleotides, the CDR3 is TGTGCCAGCAGCCAAGATTTTAGTAGCGAGCAGTACTTC.

This rearrangement joins TRBV6-5 to TRBJ1-4; no clear D. The CDR3 is 14 amino acids. CDR1 MNHEY and CDR2 SVGAGI come from the germline V gene. V gave up 10 bases and J gave up 3 bases, with 15 bases separating them. In DNA form, the CDR3 reads TGTGCCACCGGCGGGAATACGGCTAATGAAAAACTGTTTTTT. Its translation: CATGGNTANEKLFF.

This sequence joins TRBV2 and TRBJ2-5; 9 nucleotides line up with TRBD2. Looked up from germline, CDR1 is SNHLY and CDR2 is FYNNEI. The CDR3 contains 14 residues. V lost 4 bases to trimming and J lost 5 bases; unmatched junction nucleotides: 5. The CDR3 loop reads CASSGAGGYETQYF. DNA for the CDR3: TGTGCCAGCAGTGGGGCGGGGGGGTATGAGACCCAGTACTTC.

This chain connects TRBV27 to TRBJ2-7; 8 positions agree with TRBD1. CDR1 and CDR2 from the germline V gene are MNHEY and SMNVEV (reference sequence). The CDR3 covers 15 residues. J was trimmed by 4 bases and V by 6 bases; bases with no gene match: 11. CDR3 sequence reads: CASSPDGRGLYEQYF. The CDR3 DNA sequence: TGTGCCAGCAGCCCGGATGGCAGGGGGCTGTACGAGCAGTACTTC.

Worth noting for this clone: The identical CDR3 is also encoded by other nucleotide sequences in the sample. The J gene is TRBJ1-1, the V gene TRBV28, with D tentatively TRBD1 (6 bases). The V and J ends lost 6 bases and 3 bases respectively, with 23 bases between them. Germline V CDR1 and CDR2: MDHEN, SYDVKM. The CDR3 covers 17 residues. CDR3 loop: CASSPTPWGRLDTEAFF. CDR3 DNA: TGTGCCAGCAGCCCAACCCCATGGGGGCGCCTGGACACTGAAGCTTTCTTT.

The chain carries TRBV28 and TRBJ1-1; D might be TRBD1 (5 bases). The CDR3 is made up of 14 amino acids. From germline, CDR1 is MDHEN and CDR2 SYDVKM. Trimming stripped 6 bases from V and 7 bases from J, with 18 bases between. CDR3 sequence reads: CASSPPPLQGEAFF. CDR3 coding DNA: TGTGCCAGCAGCCCACCACCTCTGCAGGGTGAAGCTTTCTTT.

V and J are TRBV29-1 and TRBJ1-1; no firm D call. V was trimmed by 2 bases and J by 1 base, leaving 8 bases between them. Per the germline V gene, CDR1 is SQVTM and CDR2 is ANQGSEA. The CDR3 contains 13 residues. The CDR3 DNA reads as TGCAGCGTTGAAAAGACTTCGAACACTGAAGCTTTCTTT. Its translation: CSVEKTSNTEAFF. Supplemented by reference TRBV29-1 and TRBJ1-1, the full variable domain reads SAVISQKPSRDICQRGTSLTIQCQVDSQVTMMFWYRQQPGQSLTLIATANQGSEATYESGFVIDKFPISRPNLTFSTLTVSNMSPEDSSIYLCSVEKTSNTEAFFGQGTRLTVV.

The count of this clone is one. The V gene is TRBV19, the J gene TRBJ1-1; 9 nucleotides match TRBD1. This CDR3 has 15 amino acids. The V gene's germline CDR1 is LNHDA and CDR2 SQIVND (reference sequence). J was trimmed by 3 bases and V by 7 bases; bases with no gene match: 9. The CDR3: CASIPRGQGYTEAFF. The CDR3 nucleotides read TGTGCCAGTATCCCTCGGGGACAGGGTTACACTGAAGCTTTCTTT.

In DNA form, the CDR3 reads TGTGCCAGCAGTTTGACAGTTAGCACAGATACGCAGTATTTT. Encoded protein: CASSLTVSTDTQYF. This chain connects TRBV28 to TRBJ2-3, with a weak D call TRBD1 (5 bases). V was cut by 3 bases and J by 0 bases, with 7 bases left in between. The germline gives CDR1 MDHEN, CDR2 SYDVKM. This CDR3 is built from 14 residues.

The gene calls are TRBV7-9 and TRBJ2-1; 7 nucleotides match TRBD1. The CDR3 contains 16 residues. Germline V CDR1 and CDR2: SEHNR, FQNEAQ (reference sequence). Losses at the gene ends were 6 bases for V and 0 bases for J; bases not matched to a gene: 8. This CDR3 reads CASRHNAGGSYNEQFF. In nucleotides, the CDR3 is TGTGCCAGCAGACATAACGCAGGGGGCTCCTACAATGAGCAGTTCTTC.

This chain connects TRBV7-9 to TRBJ2-1; 9 nucleotides match TRBD1. Germline CDR1 and CDR2: SEHNR and FQNEAQ (reference sequence). J lost 6 bases, V lost 5 bases, and 5 bases had no gene match. The CDR3 is made up of 14 amino acids. CDR3 protein: CASSDRDRVNEQFF. CDR3 bases: TGTGCCAGCAGCGACCGGGACAGGGTCAATGAGCAGTTCTTC.

The CDR3 DNA reads TGTGCCAGCAGTTACTCGAGGGGACAAAACACTGAAGCTTTCTTT. Translated: CASSYSRGQNTEAFF. The V and J genes are TRBV6-6 and TRBJ1-1; the D gene is possibly TRBD1 (6 bases). V was shortened by 0 bases and J by 2 bases, with 10 bases between the two germline ends. Germline V CDR1 and CDR2: MNHNY, SVGAGI (reference sequence). This CDR3 spans 15 amino acids.

This chain uses TRBV5-5 with TRBJ2-7; D may be TRBD1 (6 bases). The V and J ends lost 4 bases and 9 bases respectively, with 20 bases between them. Germline-derived CDR1 and CDR2 are SGHKS and YYEKEE (reference sequence). This CDR3 has 14 residues. CDR3 bases: TGTGCCAGCAGCACCTCTGTGGGACACCTAGGGCAGTACTTC. Translating gives CASSTSVGHLGQYF.

This clone was recorded only once. J is TRBJ1-2 and V is TRBV6-1; no definite D call. CDR1 and CDR2 from the germline V gene are MNHNS and SASEGT. The CDR3 is 13 amino acids. V was cut by 8 bases and J by 6 bases, with 16 bases left in between. Written as DNA, the CDR3 is TGTGCCAGCCAACCGCCGGGGATGAATGGCTACACCTTC. Encoded protein: CASQPPGMNGYTF.

The chain links TRBV29-1 to TRBJ1-2; 11 nucleotides line up with TRBD1. The V gene end was trimmed by 7 bases and the J gene end by 6 bases; junction bases not matched to a gene: 4. The CDR3 has 12 residues. Germline CDR1 SQVTM, CDR2 ANQGSEA. The CDR3 reads CSGGQGVDGYTF. The CDR3 bases are TGCAGCGGGGGACAGGGGGTCGATGGCTACACCTTC.

J is TRBJ1-2 and V is TRBV27; 7 positions match TRBD1. The J segment lost 6 bases and the V segment lost 4 bases, leaving 5 bases of the junction unmatched. The CDR3 length is 13 residues. CDR1 and CDR2 from the germline V gene are MNHEY and SMNVEV (reference sequence). The CDR3 DNA sequence: TGTGCCAGCAGTTCACGACAGGGTAATGGCTACACCTTC. Its protein is CASSSRQGNGYTF.